This T cell receptor beta chain emerged from a study of siplizumab effects on memory and regulatory T cells. V shed 3 bases and J shed 1 base, with 4 bases lying between them. The CDR3 has 12 residues. Germline CDR1 SGDLS, CDR2 YYNGEE. Only in-frame clones appear in the TCRdb table, and some are missing; sequencing was by immunoSEQ multiplex PCR. The table has under 7,500 clones, approximately 70% seen once. By share of the sample, this clone is hyperexpanded (1% or more). This sample includes further DNA sequences coding for the same CDR3. V usage is TRBV9 and J usage is TRBJ1-1; D is unclear. The sequenced material came from effector memory CD8+ T cells sorted from blood. Regarding subset: unstimulated CD8+ effector memory T cells. This receptor was identified in a human donor in good health. CDR3 coding DNA: TGTGCCAGCAGCGGTTCGAACACTGAAGCTTTCTTT. Amino acid sequence: CASSGSNTEAFF.